These 8 T cell receptor beta chains originate from one sample sequenced in a study of technical replicates of blood from a handful of donors. Repertoires were generated with immunoSEQ multiplex PCR, while TCRdb's copy carries only in-frame clones and drops some. The table includes some 79,000 clones, around 94% detected once. Sequencing was done on a sample of T cells isolated from PBMCs. The receptors come from a human donor in good health.

The chain recombines TRBV9 with TRBJ2-7, with D perhaps matching TRBD2 (5 bases). The V end was cut by 0 bases, the J end by 3 bases, with 13 bases between. CDR3 size: 15 residues. Germline CDR1 reads SGDLS; CDR2 reads YYNGEE. The CDR3 reads CASSVGGSRNYEQYF. The CDR3, as DNA: TGTGCCAGCAGCGTAGGCGGGTCGCGCAACTACGAGCAGTACTTC.

The chain has TRBV5-1 and TRBJ1-4, with D possibly TRBD1 on 6 matching bases. Trimming cost V 3 bases and J 7 bases, with 16 bases left between them. The CDR3 is 15 amino acids. Germline CDR1 reads SGHRS; CDR2 reads YFSETQ. The CDR3 bases are TGCGCCAGCAGCTCCAGGGGCGATTGGGGTGAAAAACTGTTTTTT. Amino acid sequence: CASSSRGDWGEKLFF.

This clone turned up a few times. V usage is TRBV9 and J usage is TRBJ1-1, with D possibly matching TRBD1 (5 bases). This CDR3 has 14 residues. Looked up from germline, CDR1 is SGDLS and CDR2 is YYNGEE. V was pared by 0 bases and J by 1 base, with 7 bases between. CDR3 in amino acids: CASSVVGGNTEAFF. DNA of the CDR3: TGTGCCAGCAGCGTAGTCGGGGGGAACACTGAAGCTTTCTTT.

A single count supports this clone. V gene TRBV2 combines with J gene TRBJ1-1; 9 bases line up with TRBD1. With V trimmed by 3 bases and J by 7 bases, 6 bases remained unmatched. Germline loops: CDR1 SNHLY, CDR2 FYNNEI. The CDR3 is made up of 14 amino acids. The DNA of the CDR3 is TGTGCCAGCAGTGACATAGGGGACAGGGTTGAAGCTTTCTTT. This codes for CASSDIGDRVEAFF.

The chain recombines TRBV6-6 with TRBJ2-1; 8 bases line up with TRBD2. The germline V gene encodes CDR1 MNHNY and CDR2 SVGAGI (reference sequence). V lost 5 bases to trimming and J lost 2 bases; unmatched junction nucleotides: 8. The CDR3 covers 16 residues. CDR3 in amino acids: CASSSTGGATYNEQFF. The CDR3 DNA sequence: TGTGCCAGCAGTAGCACCGGGGGGGCCACCTACAATGAGCAGTTCTTC.

The chain is built from TRBV7-2 and TRBJ1-1; tentatively, D is TRBD1 (6 bases). CDR1 and CDR2 (germline): SGHTA, FQGNSA. Trimming took off 7 bases at V and 1 base at J, with 19 bases between the two ends. The CDR3 has 16 residues. The chain's CDR3 is CASKPGQSFTNTEAFF. The CDR3 bases are TGTGCCAGCAAACCGGGACAATCTTTTACGAACACTGAAGCTTTCTTT.

This chain joins TRBV19 and TRBJ1-2; 7 bases fit TRBD1. The CDR3 runs 15 residues. J was trimmed by 4 bases and V by 4 bases; bases with no gene match: 9. Germline V lookup: CDR1 LNHDA, CDR2 SQIVND (reference sequence). The DNA of the CDR3 is TGTGCCAGTAGTAAAGGGGGCGGAACGGGCTATGGCTACACCTTC. It yields the protein CASSKGGGTGYGYTF.

The rearrangement links TRBV10-2 to TRBJ1-2, with D perhaps matching TRBD1 (5 bases). V was clipped by 5 bases and J by 6 bases, with 10 bases between them. The V gene's germline CDR1 is WSHSY and CDR2 SAAADI. CDR3 size: 12 residues. CDR3 sequence (DNA): TGCGCCAGCAGTAGGGGTAGGGATGGCTACACCTTC. Its translation: CASSRGRDGYTF.